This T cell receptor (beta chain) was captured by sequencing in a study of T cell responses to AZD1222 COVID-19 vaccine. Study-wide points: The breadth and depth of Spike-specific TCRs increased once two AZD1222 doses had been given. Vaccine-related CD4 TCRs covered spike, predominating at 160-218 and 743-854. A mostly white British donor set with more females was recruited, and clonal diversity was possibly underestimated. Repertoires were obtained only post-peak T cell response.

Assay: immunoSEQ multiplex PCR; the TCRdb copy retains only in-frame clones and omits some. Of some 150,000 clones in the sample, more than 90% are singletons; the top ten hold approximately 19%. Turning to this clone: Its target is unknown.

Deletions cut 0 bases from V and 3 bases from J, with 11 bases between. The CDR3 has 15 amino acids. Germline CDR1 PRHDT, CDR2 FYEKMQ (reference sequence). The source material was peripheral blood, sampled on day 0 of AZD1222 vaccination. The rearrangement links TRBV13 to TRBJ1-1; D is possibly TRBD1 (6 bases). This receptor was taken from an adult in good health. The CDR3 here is CASSLGQGPDTEAFF. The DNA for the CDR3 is TGTGCCAGCAGCTTAGGGCAGGGGCCAGACACTGAAGCTTTCTTT.